This T cell receptor (beta chain) was captured by sequencing in a study of cytomegalovirus exposure and HLA in healthy donors. Study summary: Earlier sequencing of some 170 million T cells yielded under 120 million unique TCR beta sequences.

Study findings and constraints: Among TCR beta chains of equal frequency, HLA-associated ones were more clonally expanded in a later analysis. The study designated 150 or so TCR beta chains cytomegalovirus-associated. Later analysis reportedly placed an Asian-associated ancestry cluster below the roughly 630-donor mean in N-insertions.

About this clone itself: Its antigen is not identified.

This PCR relied on a set of 60 Vbeta primers and 13 Jbeta primers. Produced via immunoSEQ multiplex PCR; TCRdb's table is partial and in-frame only. The repertoire holds 100,000 to 150,000 clones, with roughly 9% as singletons. Sequencing was done on a sample of PBMCs. This receptor was identified in a woman in her thirties or forties in good health and CMV-seropositive.

CDR3 nucleotide sequence: TGTGCCAGCAGCTTAATCTATGGCACAGATACGCAGTATTTT. Protein product: CASSLIYGTDTQYF. V is TRBV7-3 and J is TRBJ2-3; no clear D. The CDR3 consists of 14 residues. Germline values: CDR1 SGHTA, CDR2 FQGTGA. Trimming stripped 1 base from V and 1 base from J, with 6 bases between.